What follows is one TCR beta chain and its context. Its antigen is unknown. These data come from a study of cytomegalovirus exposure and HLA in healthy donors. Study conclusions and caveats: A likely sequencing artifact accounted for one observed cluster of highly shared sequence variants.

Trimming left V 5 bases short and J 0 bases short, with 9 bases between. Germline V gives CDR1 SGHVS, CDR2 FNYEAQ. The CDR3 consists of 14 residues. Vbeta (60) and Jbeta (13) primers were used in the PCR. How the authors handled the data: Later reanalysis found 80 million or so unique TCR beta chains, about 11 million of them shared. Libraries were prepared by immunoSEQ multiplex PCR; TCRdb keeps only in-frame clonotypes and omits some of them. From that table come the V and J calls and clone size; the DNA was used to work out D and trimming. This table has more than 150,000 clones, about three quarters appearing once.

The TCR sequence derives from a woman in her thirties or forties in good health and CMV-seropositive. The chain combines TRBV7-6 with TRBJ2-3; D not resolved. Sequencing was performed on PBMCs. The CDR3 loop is CASSPETSTDTQYF. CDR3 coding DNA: TGTGCCAGCAGCCCCGAAACTAGCACAGATACGCAGTATTTT.